This T cell receptor beta chain came from a study of blood T cell repertoires in COVID-19. Across the study: The United States, Italy and Spain supplied acute and convalescent COVID-19 samples. Sources were T cells, B-cell-depleted T cells, or PBMCs; the material itself was cDNA or gDNA.

Per the original methods: Estimates of nucleated cell counts were drawn from the amplification of reference gene primers. TCRdb's table, derived via immunoSEQ multiplex PCR, lists solely in-frame clones and lacks some. V and J calls and clone size are given by that table; D and trimming were obtained from the DNA. The data show some 250,000 clones, approximately 91% seen once. Between the trimmed V and J ends, which lost 1 base and 10 bases, there was a span of 14 bases. CDR1 SGHTA and CDR2 FQGNSA come from the germline V gene. The CDR3 sequence is 15 residues long. The V gene is TRBV7-2, the J gene TRBJ1-6; D is perhaps TRBD1 (6 bases). This sequence originates from a woman between 35 and 50 years old with acute COVID-19. The sequenced material came from PBMCs or T cells enriched from blood (not recorded which). The CDR3 sequence is CASSLESRGSSPLHF. In DNA, the CDR3 is TGTGCCAGCAGCTTAGAGAGCAGGGGATCGTCACCCCTCCACTTT.